This TCR beta chain is drawn from a study of cytomegalovirus exposure and HLA in healthy donors. Broader study findings: A later analysis reportedly identified an Asian-associated ancestry cluster as carrying fewer N-insertions than the roughly 670-donor mean. Most of the CMV-associated TCR beta chains (in a later analysis) appeared to be HLA-restricted.

This clone was detected a few times. What it binds is not known. The germline V gene has CDR1 GTSNPN and CDR2 SVGIG (reference sequence). The CDR3 runs to 14 residues. Trimming cost V 0 bases and J 3 bases; bases outside gene matches: 1. PCR was performed using 60 Vbeta and 13 Jbeta primers. Repertoires were generated with immunoSEQ multiplex PCR, while TCRdb's copy carries only in-frame clones and drops some. The sample lists about 180,000 clones, around 74% occurring once. This sequence was found in a male donor in good health and CMV-seronegative. This chain links TRBV30 with TRBJ2-1; 8 bases match TRBD2. The sequencing input was PBMCs. The CDR3 protein is CAWSVLAVYNEQFF. The CDR3 bases are TGTGCCTGGAGTGTACTAGCGGTCTACAATGAGCAGTTCTTC.